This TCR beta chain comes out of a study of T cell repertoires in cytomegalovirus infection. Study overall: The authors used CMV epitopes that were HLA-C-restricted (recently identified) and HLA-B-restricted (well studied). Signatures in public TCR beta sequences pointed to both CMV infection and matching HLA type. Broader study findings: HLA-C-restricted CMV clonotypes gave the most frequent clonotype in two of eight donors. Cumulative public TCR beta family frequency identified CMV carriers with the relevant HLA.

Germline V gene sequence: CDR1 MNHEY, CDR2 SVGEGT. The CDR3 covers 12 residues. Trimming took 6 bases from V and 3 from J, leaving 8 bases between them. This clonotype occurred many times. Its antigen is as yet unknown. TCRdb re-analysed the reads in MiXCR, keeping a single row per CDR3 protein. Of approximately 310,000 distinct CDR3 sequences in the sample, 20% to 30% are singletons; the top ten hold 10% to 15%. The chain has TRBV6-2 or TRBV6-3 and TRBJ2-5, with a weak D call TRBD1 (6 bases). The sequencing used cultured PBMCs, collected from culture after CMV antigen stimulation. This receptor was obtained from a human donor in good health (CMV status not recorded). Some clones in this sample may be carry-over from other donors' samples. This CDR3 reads CASSGQKETQYF. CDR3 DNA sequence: TGTGCCAGCAGCGGACAGAAAGAGACCCAGTACTTC.